Each of the 25 T cell receptor beta chains below was sequenced from the same sample in a study of quantifying T cell responses using KT2 cells. The wider study: cDNA was made from DNase-treated RNA using alpha and beta constant primers.

A single-stranded UMI oligo with SP2 sequence was ligated to cDNA 3' ends. An equimolar mix of RC1.1 and RC1.2 primed the beta chain across TRBC1 and TRBC2. MiXCR was run by TCRdb on the UMI-ligation and nested PCR reads, yielding one entry per CDR3 protein. The data contain 40,000 or so distinct CDR3 sequences, approximately 17% of them singletons. Sequencing input: PBMCs spiked with cells of the T cell clone KT2. The origin of the receptors is a human donor.

The V call is TRBV7-2, the J call TRBJ1-2; D remains ambiguous. CDR1 is SGHTA, CDR2 FQGNSA, per germline. This CDR3 has 13 amino acids. The V end lost 2 bases, the J end lost 4 bases, and 8 bases lay between the germline ends. CDR3 nucleotides: TGTGCCAGCAGCTTAAAGGGCCCCTATGGCTACACCTTC. Translating gives CASSLKGPYGYTF.

The J gene is TRBJ2-1, the V gene TRBV5-1; D tentatively reads TRBD1 or TRBD2 (6 bases each). Trimming cost V 0 bases and J 5 bases, with 9 bases left between them. The CDR3 has 14 amino acids. Per germline, CDR1 SGHRS and CDR2 YFSETQ. CDR3 loop: CASSLAGGHNEQFF. In DNA, the CDR3 is TGCGCCAGCAGCTTGGCCGGGGGCCACAATGAGCAGTTCTTC.

In this sample, this clonotype turned up a few times. This chain connects TRBV28 to TRBJ1-1; TRBD1 is a possible D gene (5 bases). Germline V CDR1 and CDR2: MDHEN, SYDVKM. This CDR3 is 12 amino acids long. Trimming left V 6 bases short and J 3 bases short, with 8 bases between. The CDR3 loop reads CASSPGYTEAFF. CDR3 coding DNA: TGTGCCAGCAGCCCAGGGTACACTGAAGCTTTCTTT.

The CDR3 DNA follows: TGTGCCAGCAGTGCGGGGACTAGCGGGGCCAATGAGCAGTTCTTC. The encoded protein is CASSAGTSGANEQFF. The V and J genes are TRBV6-1 and TRBJ2-1, with TRBD2 matching over 13 bases. Trimming took 4 bases from V and 6 from J; bases not matched to a gene: 3. CDR3 length: 15 amino acids. Germline loops: CDR1 MNHNS, CDR2 SASEGT.

V gene TRBV2 combines with J gene TRBJ2-1; 9 positions match TRBD2. V was pared by 6 bases and J by 1 base, with 4 bases of the junction left unmatched. The CDR3 has 15 amino acids. Germline V gene data show CDR1 as SNHLY and CDR2 as FYNNEI. The CDR3 DNA reads as TGTGCCAGCAGCCCTAGCGGGATGTCCTACAATGAGCAGTTCTTC. It translates to CASSPSGMSYNEQFF.

Here the CDR3 DNA reads TGCAGTGCTAGACCTCGGACTAGCGGGCGGTGGGATTTCAATGAGCAGTTCTTC. Amino acid sequence: CSARPRTSGRWDFNEQFF. The genes are TRBV20-1 and TRBJ2-1; 11 bases align to TRBD2. V lost 2 bases to trimming and J lost 6 bases; unmatched junction nucleotides: 15. Germline loops: CDR1 DFQATT, CDR2 SNEGSKA (reference sequence). The CDR3 length is 18 residues.

The chain recombines TRBV6-6 with TRBJ2-7, with 9 bases lining up with TRBD1. CDR1 and CDR2 (germline): MNHNY, SVGAGI (reference sequence). Germline trimming cut 5 bases from V and 6 bases from J; bases unmatched to any gene: 2. The CDR3 is 12 residues long. The CDR3 DNA follows: TGTGCCAGCAGTACAGGGGGCGGCGAGCAGTACTTC. It specifies CASSTGGGEQYF.

The genes are TRBV29-1 and TRBJ1-1, with D possibly being TRBD1 (5 bases). Between the trimmed V and J ends, which lost 3 bases and 7 bases, there was a span of 15 bases. CDR3 length: 13 amino acids. CDR1 and CDR2 from the germline V gene are SQVTM and ANQGSEA. The chain's CDR3 is CSVELQGGGEAFF. DNA for the CDR3: TGCAGCGTTGAGCTCCAGGGAGGAGGTGAAGCTTTCTTT.

The chain couples TRBV10-3 to TRBJ2-7; D is perhaps TRBD2 (6 bases). The CDR3 has 13 amino acids. V lost 11 bases and J 2 bases, leaving 16 bases between the germline ends. The germline gives CDR1 ENHRY, CDR2 SYGVKD. CDR3 amino acids: CAGGSGDTYEQYF. In DNA, the CDR3 is TGTGCCGGGGGGAGCGGCGATACCTACGAGCAGTACTTC.

This clonotype was recorded once. The genes are TRBV5-6 and TRBJ1-5; the D gene is possibly TRBD1 (5 bases). CDR1 is SGHDT, CDR2 YYEEEE, per germline. V dropped 7 bases and J dropped 8 bases, with 13 bases sitting between them. The length of the CDR3 is 12 residues. The CDR3 spells CASRRGLEPQHF. The CDR3 DNA is TGTGCCAGCCGAAGGGGCCTCGAGCCCCAGCATTTT.

This rearrangement joins TRBV7-2 to TRBJ2-1, with 7 bases identical to TRBD1. The CDR3 runs to 17 residues. Per the germline V gene, CDR1 is SGHTA and CDR2 is FQGNSA. The junction had 10 bases not matched to a gene; V was cut back by 1 base and J by 4 bases. This CDR3 reads CASSLVGVRTGYNEQFF. In DNA, the CDR3 is TGTGCCAGCAGCTTAGTGGGGGTAAGGACAGGTTACAATGAGCAGTTCTTC.

This clonotype was seen more than once but under ten times. J is TRBJ2-7 and V is TRBV20-1, with 8 bases that match TRBD2. The V segment lost 0 bases and the J segment 2 bases; nucleotides outside the gene matches: 9. The CDR3 runs 16 residues. The V gene's germline CDR1 is DFQATT and CDR2 SNEGSKA (reference sequence). The CDR3 here is CSARDREGVRPYEQYF. The CDR3 DNA reads as TGCAGTGCTAGAGATCGGGAGGGAGTAAGGCCCTACGAGCAGTACTTC.

The chain is built from TRBV24-1 and TRBJ2-4, with 12 bases that match TRBD1. Germline V gene sequence: CDR1 KGHDR, CDR2 SFDVKD. The CDR3 consists of 21 residues. The trim removed 4 bases at V and 4 bases at J, leaving 19 bases unmatched. CDR3 in DNA: TGTGCCACCAGTGAGACCCCGGGGACAGGGGGCTTTCGAGGCGCTAAAAACATTCAGTACTTC. It translates to CATSETPGTGGFRGAKNIQYF.

This CDR3 is CSASGLAGGRSTYNEQFF. CDR3 DNA: TGCAGTGCTTCGGGACTAGCGGGGGGTCGCTCAACCTACAATGAGCAGTTCTTC. The chain carries TRBV20-1 and TRBJ2-1; 15 bases agree with TRBD2. The germline V gene has CDR1 DFQATT and CDR2 SNEGSKA (reference sequence). Trimming took 5 bases from V and 2 from J; bases not matched to a gene: 10. CDR3 length equals 18 residues.

This clonotype has more than one count but fewer than ten. As DNA, the CDR3 is TGCAGCGCTGGGGACAGGGCAGGAGAGCAGTACTTC. Residues: CSAGDRAGEQYF. The V call is TRBV29-1, the J call TRBJ2-7; 9 nucleotides agree with TRBD1. There are 12 residues in the CDR3. V was pared by 7 bases and J by 7 bases, with 8 bases of the junction left unmatched. Germline CDR1 is SQVTM and CDR2 is ANQGSEA.

The chain joins TRBV24-1 to TRBJ2-2; D remains ambiguous. V gave up 3 bases and J gave up 0 bases, with 10 bases separating them. From germline, CDR1 is KGHDR and CDR2 SFDVKD. This CDR3 has 16 residues. CDR3 amino acids: CATSDPRKPNTGELFF. The CDR3 region has the DNA TGTGCCACCAGTGATCCGAGAAAGCCGAACACCGGGGAGCTGTTTTTT.

J is TRBJ1-1 and V is TRBV10-2; D perhaps matches TRBD1 (5 bases). The germline gives CDR1 WSHSY, CDR2 SAAADI. The CDR3 has 15 residues. Trimming left V 6 bases short and J 3 bases short, with 17 bases between. This CDR3 reads CASRVGESADTEAFF. The CDR3, as DNA: TGCGCCAGCAGGGTGGGGGAGTCGGCGGACACTGAAGCTTTCTTT.

This chain uses TRBV9 with TRBJ2-7; D is perhaps TRBD2 (7 bases). Per germline, CDR1 SGDLS and CDR2 YYNGEE. V was clipped by 0 bases and J by 1 base, with 20 bases between them. The CDR3 extends over 18 amino acids. CDR3 region: CASSVGQGGAGWSYEQYF. The CDR3 DNA reads TGTGCCAGCAGCGTAGGTCAAGGGGGGGCGGGGTGGTCCTACGAGCAGTACTTC. The complete variable domain, with remaining parts taken from reference TRBV9 and TRBJ2-7, reads DSGVTQTPKHLITATGQRVTLRCSPRSGDLSVYWYQQSLDQGLQFLIQYYNGEERAKGNILERFSAQQFPDLHSELNLSSLELGDSALYFCASSVGQGGAGWSYEQYFGPGTRLTVT.

In its sample, this clonotype was seen a few times. The chain combines TRBV21-1 with TRBJ1-1; the table's D call, TRBD1, was not checked against the DNA. TRBV21-1 is assigned pseudogene status. The CDR3 is 14 residues long. This CDR3 reads CASTIGQANTEAFF. In nucleotides, the CDR3 is TGTGCCAGCACCATCGGACAGGCCAACACTGAAGCTTTCTTT.

This chain joins TRBV7-7 and TRBJ2-2; D may correspond to TRBD1 or TRBD2 (5 bases each). This CDR3 has 16 residues. Trimming left V 5 bases short and J 0 bases short, with 13 bases between. Per germline, CDR1 SSHAT and CDR2 FNYEAQ (reference sequence). The CDR3 protein is CASSLTGPPNTGELFF. The CDR3, as DNA: TGTGCCAGCAGCCTAACGGGGCCCCCGAACACCGGGGAGCTGTTTTTT.

This chain connects TRBV9 to TRBJ2-7; TRBD2 matches at 7 bases. The CDR3 spans 15 residues. Germline V lookup: CDR1 SGDLS, CDR2 YYNGEE. Trimming cost V 4 bases and J 0 bases; bases outside gene matches: 7. The DNA for the CDR3 is TGTGCCAGCAGCCCGGGGAGGGCACTCTCCTACGAGCAGTACTTC. Translation gives CASSPGRALSYEQYF. Based on the CDR3 plus reference TRBV9 and TRBJ2-7, the full variable domain is DSGVTQTPKHLITATGQRVTLRCSPRSGDLSVYWYQQSLDQGLQFLIQYYNGEERAKGNILERFSAQQFPDLHSELNLSSLELGDSALYFCASSPGRALSYEQYFGPGTRLTVT.

This clonotype was observed many times. J is TRBJ2-3 and V is TRBV6-1, with 14 bases fitting TRBD2. The CDR3 totals 15 residues. V shed 4 bases and J 4 bases; nucleotides not matched to a gene: 1. From germline, CDR1 is MNHNS and CDR2 SASEGT. The CDR3 reads CASSGLAGGPDTQYF. The CDR3 DNA reads as TGTGCCAGCAGTGGACTAGCGGGAGGGCCAGATACGCAGTATTTT.

The chain recombines TRBV27 with TRBJ1-2; no clear D. The germline V gene encodes CDR1 MNHEY and CDR2 SMNVEV (reference sequence). This CDR3 region has 13 residues. Trimming removed 3 bases from V and 3 bases from J, with 8 bases in between. The chain's CDR3 is CASSFLSDYGYTF. In DNA form, the CDR3 reads TGTGCCAGCAGTTTTTTGTCTGACTATGGCTACACCTTC.

The chain uses TRBV5-1 and TRBJ1-2; D unresolved. The CDR3 is made up of 15 amino acids. Trimming took off 6 bases at V and 8 bases at J, with 23 bases between the two ends. In germline, CDR1 is SGHRS, CDR2 YFSETQ. CDR3 loop: CASKGQTAIREGYTF. The CDR3 bases are TGCGCCAGCAAGGGTCAGACGGCTATTAGAGAGGGCTACACCTTC.

This clonotype was recorded a few times. The J gene is TRBJ2-1, the V gene TRBV6-6; 8 bases match TRBD2. The CDR3 has 15 residues. Germline assignment: CDR1 MNHNY and CDR2 SVGAGI (reference sequence). Trimming at V came to 3 bases and at J to 10 bases, leaving 11 bases not matched to a gene. CDR3 loop: CASSYDGRASAEQFF. The CDR3 DNA sequence: TGTGCCAGCAGTTATGACGGGAGGGCCTCCGCCGAGCAGTTCTTC.